This TCR beta chain was identified during a study of blood T cell repertoires in COVID-19. Assignments of participants to cohorts depended upon their own reported clinical history. Generated by immunoSEQ multiplex PCR, the TCRdb table keeps only in-frame clones and is missing some. The table includes about 300,000 clones, 86% detected once. The sequence came from a woman aged 18-30 years who had recovered from COVID-19. The source material was PBMCs or T cells enriched from blood (not recorded which).

The CDR3 nucleotides read TGTGCCAGCAGTTTAACCGGGGGTAGCTACGAGCAGTACTTC. This codes for CASSLTGGSYEQYF. The chain combines TRBV27 with TRBJ2-7; tentatively, D is TRBD2 (6 bases). Germline V lookup: CDR1 MNHEY, CDR2 SMNVEV (reference sequence). The CDR3 spans 14 residues. V was clipped by 2 bases and J by 3 bases, with 11 bases between them.